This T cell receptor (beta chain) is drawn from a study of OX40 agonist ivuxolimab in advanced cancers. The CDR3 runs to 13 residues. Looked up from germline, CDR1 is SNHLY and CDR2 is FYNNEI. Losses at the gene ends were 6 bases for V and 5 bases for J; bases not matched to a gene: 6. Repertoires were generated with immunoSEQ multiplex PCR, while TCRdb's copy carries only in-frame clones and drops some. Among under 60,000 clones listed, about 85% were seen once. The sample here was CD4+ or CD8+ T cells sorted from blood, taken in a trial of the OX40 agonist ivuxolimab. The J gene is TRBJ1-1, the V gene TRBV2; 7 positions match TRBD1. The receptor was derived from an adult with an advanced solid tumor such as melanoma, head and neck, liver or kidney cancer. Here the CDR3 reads CASSLTGSTEAFF. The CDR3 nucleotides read TGTGCCAGCAGCTTGACAGGGTCAACTGAAGCTTTCTTT.